Below are 25 T cell receptor beta chains sequenced from a single sample in a study of early T cells in non-severe SARS-CoV-2 infection (dated by TCRdb to about 2021). The library was made by 5' RACE. Sequencer: NextSeq 500. Using fastp trimming at Q25 and MiXCR clonotype assembly, TCRdb reanalyzed the public sequencing data and kept in-frame beta chains. Rows merge per CDR3 protein into single entries with the most common DNA and genes. Counted in this sample were tens of thousands of distinct CDR3 sequences; about 5.7% of them appeared once. Together, the top ten hold roughly 5.7% of the sample. The sequenced sample consisted of whole blood. These receptors all stem from an adult who was a healthcare worker with PCR-confirmed SARS-CoV-2 infection or an uninfected control (not recorded which).

In regard to this clonotype: One end of the junction does not line up with germline, which may come from a read error. This chain connects TRBV30 to TRBJ2-7; 10 bases are a match to TRBD2. Germline CDR1 GTSNPN, CDR2 SVGIG (reference sequence). The CDR3 has 14 amino acids. The CDR3 DNA reads TGTGTCTGGAGGCTGACTAGCGGGCCCTACGAGCAGTACTTC. This encodes CVWRLTSGPYEQYF. Supplemented by reference TRBV30 and TRBJ2-7, the full variable domain reads SQTIHQWPATLVQPVGSPLSLECTVEGTSNPNLYWYRQAAGRGLQLLFYSVGIGQISSEVPQNLSASRPQDRQFILSSKKLLLSDSGFYLCVWRLTSGPYEQYFGPGTRLTVT.

Many counts were recorded for this clonotype. V usage is TRBV28 and J usage is TRBJ2-3; D is uncertain. The CDR3 consists of 14 residues. V shed 3 bases and J shed 14 bases, with 21 bases lying between them. CDR1 is MDHEN and CDR2 is SYDVKM in the germline V gene. CDR3 DNA sequence: TGTGCCAGCAGTTTTGAGGTGTCACGAGACAAGTTGTATTTT. This gives the protein CASSFEVSRDKLYF.

This clonotype has ten or more counts. The chain links TRBV5-1 to TRBJ2-7; D uncertain. Trimming pared 4 bases from V and 5 bases from J, leaving 16 bases between. The CDR3 totals 14 residues. Germline-derived CDR1 and CDR2 are SGHRS and YFSETQ. Here the CDR3 reads CASSPTVNVDEQYF. In nucleotides, the CDR3 is TGCGCCAGCAGCCCGACTGTAAACGTCGACGAGCAGTACTTC.

The chain employs TRBV6-5 and TRBJ2-3, with unresolved D. CDR1 MNHEY and CDR2 SVGAGI come from the germline V gene. This CDR3 region has 12 residues. The V end was cut by 5 bases, the J end by 2 bases, with 5 bases between. The CDR3 bases are TGTGCCAGCAGTGACAACACAGATACGCAGTATTTT. This encodes CASSDNTDTQYF.

Ten or more counts support this clonotype. The V and J genes are TRBV24-1 and TRBJ1-2; TRBD1 matches at 8 bases. Germline CDR1 and CDR2: KGHDR and SFDVKD. The CDR3 sequence is 15 residues long. The trim removed 0 bases at V and 6 bases at J, leaving 5 bases unmatched. The CDR3 is CATSDLSGGVNGYTF. As DNA, the CDR3 is TGTGCCACCAGTGATTTGTCAGGGGGCGTAAATGGCTACACCTTC.

This clonotype showed up many times. The chain employs TRBV20-1 and TRBJ2-2; D is uncertain. Germline CDR1 DFQATT, CDR2 SNEGSKA (reference sequence). Trimming took 1 base from V and 6 from J, leaving 6 bases between them. The CDR3 has 12 amino acids. CDR3 amino acids: CSARANAGELFF. The CDR3 DNA follows: TGCAGTGCTAGAGCAAACGCCGGGGAGCTGTTTTTT.

This clonotype occurred a few times. The chain is built from TRBV3-1 and TRBJ2-7; maybe TRBD2 (5 bases). The CDR3 spans 14 residues. Trimming shortened V by 2 bases and J by 2 bases, and 10 bases separated the two germline ends. Germline V gives CDR1 LGHDT, CDR2 YNNKEL (reference sequence). DNA for the CDR3: TGTGCCAGCAGCCAACGGGCGGGCCCCTACGAGCAGTACTTC. Its protein product is CASSQRAGPYEQYF.

This clonotype was seen only a few times. This rearrangement joins TRBV28 to TRBJ1-5, with 8 nucleotides matching TRBD1. With 1 base clipped from V and 15 bases from J, the junction kept 8 bases outside the gene matches. The germline V gene has CDR1 MDHEN and CDR2 SYDVKM. The CDR3 runs to 13 residues. CDR3 amino acids: CASSLYRQGFWHF. The CDR3 DNA is TGTGCCAGCAGTTTATACCGACAGGGGTTCTGGCATTTT.

This chain uses TRBV7-6 with TRBJ2-3, with D perhaps TRBD1 or TRBD2 (5 bases each). The CDR3 is made up of 13 amino acids. V lost 8 bases to trimming and J lost 2 bases, with 11 bases between them. Germline V gene lookup returns CDR1 SGHVS and CDR2 FNYEAQ. The CDR3 is CASRPGTTDTQYF. CDR3 coding DNA: TGTGCCAGCCGACCCGGGACCACAGATACGCAGTATTTT.

In this sample, this clonotype turned up many times. J is TRBJ2-5 and V is TRBV9; D perhaps matches TRBD1 (6 bases). The V end was cut by 4 bases, the J end by 1 base, with 14 bases between. The CDR3 consists of 15 residues. CDR1 is SGDLS and CDR2 is YYNGEE in the germline V gene. CDR3 coding DNA: TGTGCCAGCAGCCTTACAGGGTTGGGCCAAGAGACCCAGTACTTC. Amino acid sequence: CASSLTGLGQETQYF.

The sample holds a few counts of this clonotype. The CDR3 is CASSLARTSGSRISYNEQFF. The CDR3 DNA sequence: TGTGCCAGCAGCTTAGCCCGGACTAGCGGGAGTCGTATCTCCTACAATGAGCAGTTCTTC. This chain uses TRBV11-2 with TRBJ2-1; 13 positions match TRBD2. CDR1 and CDR2 (germline): SGHAT, FQNNGV. Trimming at V came to 1 base and at J to 0 bases, leaving 9 bases not matched to a gene. CDR3 length equals 20 residues.

The table lists this clonotype with many counts. V is TRBV7-2 and J is TRBJ2-1; TRBD2 aligns across 15 bases. The germline V gene encodes CDR1 SGHTA and CDR2 FQGNSA. The CDR3 is 16 residues long. After removal of 1 base from V and 7 bases from J, the junction contained 2 bases not matched to a gene. The CDR3 nucleotides are TGTGCCAGCAGCTTAGGAGGGACTAGCGGGAGGAATGAGCAGTTCTTC. Translated: CASSLGGTSGRNEQFF.

This clonotype was observed at least ten times. The chain couples TRBV3-2 to TRBJ2-7; the table names TRBD1, a call not compared with the DNA. TRBV3-2 is assigned pseudogene status. This CDR3 has 15 amino acids. The CDR3 coding sequence is TGTGCCAGCAGCCAAGGAATTCCGGGGGCGGACGAGCAGTACGTC. This sequence encodes CASSQGIPGADEQYV.

At least ten counts were recorded for this clonotype. The V gene is TRBV18, the J gene TRBJ2-3; no reliable D call. The V and J ends lost 3 bases and 1 base respectively, with 14 bases between them. CDR1 and CDR2 (germline): KGHSH, LQKENI. This CDR3 spans 16 amino acids. The CDR3 region is CASSPPWLERTDTQYF. The DNA of the CDR3 is TGTGCCAGCTCACCGCCGTGGCTAGAACGCACAGATACGCAGTATTTT.

The chain couples TRBV20-1 to TRBJ2-3; D is perhaps TRBD2 (6 bases). The CDR3 consists of 11 residues. Germline loops: CDR1 DFQATT, CDR2 SNEGSKA (reference sequence). With 3 bases removed from V and 10 bases from J, the gap between germline ends came to 11 bases. CDR3 sequence (DNA): TGCAGTGCTAGTGAGGGAGGTCCGCAGTATTTT. As protein: CSASEGGPQYF.

This chain uses TRBV6-5 with TRBJ2-3; D unresolved. Germline assignment: CDR1 MNHEY and CDR2 SVGAGI. The length of the CDR3 is 14 residues. V was clipped by 3 bases and J by 0 bases, with 7 bases between them. The CDR3 DNA reads TGTGCCAGCAGTTATAGGTTTAGCACAGATACGCAGTATTTT. It codes for CASSYRFSTDTQYF.

This clonotype has more than one count but fewer than ten. The chain uses TRBV30 and TRBJ2-1, with D hard to call. The CDR3 totals 14 residues. V lost 5 bases, J lost 1 base, and 12 bases lay in between. Looked up from germline, CDR1 is GTSNPN and CDR2 is SVGIG (reference sequence). CDR3 nucleotides: TGTGCCTGGGGCTTTAGTGGGTCCTACAATGAGCAGTTCTTC. Residues: CAWGFSGSYNEQFF.

This clonotype appeared many times. The CDR3 reads CASSYSRGVYNEQFF. CDR3 DNA: TGTGCCAGCAGTTACTCACGTGGCGTATACAATGAGCAGTTCTTC. The gene calls are TRBV6-5 and TRBJ2-1, with D unclear. Per the germline V gene, CDR1 is MNHEY and CDR2 is SVGAGI. Trimming shortened V by 0 bases and J by 4 bases, and 10 bases separated the two germline ends. The CDR3 spans 15 residues.

This clonotype was recorded many times. The chain is built from TRBV6-1 and TRBJ2-3, with D tentatively TRBD2 (5 bases). This CDR3 spans 18 amino acids. Germline V gene lookup returns CDR1 MNHNS and CDR2 SASEGT. Trimming took 3 bases from V and 0 from J, leaving 19 bases between them. The CDR3 region is CASSDHLSGSPSTDTQYF. The CDR3 coding sequence is TGTGCCAGCAGTGACCACCTGAGCGGAAGCCCTAGCACAGATACGCAGTATTTT.

This clonotype was counted at least ten times. The chain links TRBV7-2 to TRBJ2-5; D might be TRBD1 or TRBD2, each matching 5 bases. Germline CDR1 is SGHTA and CDR2 is FQGNSA. V was trimmed by 5 bases and J by 1 base, leaving 14 bases between them. This CDR3 contains 15 residues. CDR3 bases: TGTGCCAGCAGCGCCGGGACGGCTACCCAAGAGACCCAGTACTTC. It codes for CASSAGTATQETQYF.

This clonotype was observed at least ten times. V is TRBV7-9 and J is TRBJ1-1; maybe TRBD1 (6 bases). With 1 base removed from V and 5 bases from J, the gap between germline ends came to 14 bases. CDR3 length: 15 amino acids. Germline loops: CDR1 SEHNR, CDR2 FQNEAQ (reference sequence). CDR3 nucleotide sequence: TGTGCCAGCAGCTTAGTACCGGGGGCGAGGACTGAAGCTTTCTTT. It codes for CASSLVPGARTEAFF.

This clonotype was counted only a few times. The gene calls are TRBV27 and TRBJ1-5; 7 positions agree with TRBD1. The V gene's germline CDR1 is MNHEY and CDR2 SMNVEV (reference sequence). V dropped 6 bases and J dropped 4; count of bases not matched to a gene: 6. CDR3 length: 14 amino acids. CDR3 loop: CASRNRGWNQPQHF. The CDR3 nucleotides read TGTGCCAGCAGAAACAGGGGATGGAATCAGCCCCAGCATTTT.

The chain combines TRBV6-6 with TRBJ1-1; D unresolved. CDR1 and CDR2 (germline): MNHNY, SVGAGI (reference sequence). The CDR3 length is 13 residues. V was pared by 6 bases and J by 11 bases, with 19 bases between. The CDR3 reads CASRPDATPHAFF. CDR3 in DNA: TGTGCCAGCAGGCCGGACGCTACCCCCCACGCTTTCTTT.

This clonotype has ten or more counts. This chain uses TRBV28 with TRBJ2-2, with 7 positions matching TRBD2. The CDR3 covers 15 residues. After removal of 5 bases from V and 6 bases from J, the junction contained 9 bases not matched to a gene. Germline lookup yields CDR1 MDHEN and CDR2 SYDVKM. The CDR3 DNA sequence: TGTGCCAGCAGTCGACTAGCTATAGATCCCGGGGAGCTGTTTTTT. Residues: CASSRLAIDPGELFF. The entire variable domain, with the rest obtained from reference TRBV28 and TRBJ2-2, is as follows: DVKVTQSSRYLVKRTGEKVFLECVQDMDHENMFWYRQDPGLGLRLIYFSYDVKMKEKGDIPEGYSVSREKKERFSLILESASTNQTSMYLCASSRLAIDPGELFFGEGSRLTVL.

Comments on this clonotype: One end of the junction fails to match germline, which may point to a read error. The chain has TRBV5-5 and TRBJ2-1; unclear D gene. This CDR3 spans 14 amino acids. In germline, CDR1 is SGHKS, CDR2 YYEKEE (reference sequence). The CDR3 loop reads CVSSLDAGLDEQFF. In DNA, the CDR3 is TGTGTCAGCAGCTTGGACGCAGGTTTGGATGAGCAGTTCTTC.